The 30 T cell receptor beta chains given below trace back to one sample, sequenced in a study of cytomegalovirus exposure and HLA in healthy donors. The protocol was immunoSEQ multiplex PCR, while the TCRdb copy is restricted to in-frame clones and leaves out a portion. Of some 110,000 clones detected, 70% to 90% appear once; the ten largest clones hold less than 4.5%. The sequencing input was PBMCs. These receptors were collected from a man between 18 and 29 years old in good health and CMV-seropositive.

The genes are TRBV18 and TRBJ1-1; no definite D call. CDR3 size: 12 residues. Trimming left V 6 bases short and J 8 bases short, with 13 bases between. CDR1 is KGHSH, CDR2 LQKENI, per germline. The DNA of the CDR3 is TGTGCCAGCTCCCGGGCGGAGGAGGAAGCTTTCTTT. Its translation is CASSRAEEEAFF.

The chain is built from TRBV5-1 and TRBJ1-2, with 8 bases matching TRBD1. The V gene's germline CDR1 is SGHRS and CDR2 YFSETQ. Trimming at V came to 0 bases and at J to 7 bases, leaving 5 bases not matched to a gene. This CDR3 is built from 14 residues. CDR3 sequence: CASSLGGQAGGYTF. CDR3 sequence (DNA): TGCGCCAGCAGCTTGGGGGGACAGGCCGGTGGCTACACCTTC.

The rearrangement uses TRBV6-1 and TRBJ1-1, with 7 bases lining up with TRBD1. This CDR3 is 15 amino acids long. V shed 3 bases, J shed 3 bases, and the junction held 7 bases outside the gene matches. Germline CDR1 reads MNHNS; CDR2 reads SASEGT. CDR3 sequence (DNA): TGTGCCAGCAGTGATGAGACAGGGCGGTACACTGAAGCTTTCTTT. Its translation is CASSDETGRYTEAFF.

The chain employs TRBV4-3 and TRBJ2-7; 11 bases are shared with TRBD1. The CDR3 spans 20 residues. V trimming: 1 base; J trimming: 2 bases; junction bases outside the gene matches: 16. CDR1 is LGHNA, CDR2 YSLEER, per germline. The CDR3 loop is CASSQVIGQGAQSSTYEQYF. CDR3 coding DNA: TGCGCCAGCAGCCAAGTAATCGGACAGGGGGCGCAGAGTTCCACCTACGAGCAGTACTTC.

V and J are TRBV29-1 and TRBJ2-3; the match to TRBD1 covers 9 bases. The germline CDR1 and CDR2 sequences are SQVTM and ANQGSEA. The CDR3 consists of 14 residues. With V trimmed by 6 bases and J by 5 bases, 9 bases remained unmatched. In DNA form, the CDR3 reads TGCAGCGTGTTAGACAGGGGGAGAGGAGATACGCAGTATTTT. Translating it yields CSVLDRGRGDTQYF.

The chain recombines TRBV9 with TRBJ1-1, with TRBD1 identical over 7 bases. In germline, CDR1 is SGDLS, CDR2 YYNGEE. Trimming at V came to 4 bases and at J to 1 base, leaving 10 bases not matched to a gene. CDR3 length equals 16 residues. CDR3: CASSKIPGTANTEAFF. The CDR3, as DNA: TGTGCCAGCAGCAAAATCCCCGGGACAGCGAACACTGAAGCTTTCTTT.

The count of this clone is one. The chain has TRBV7-2 and TRBJ1-1; D is perhaps TRBD1 (5 bases). Trimming left V 0 bases short and J 8 bases short, with 16 bases between. The CDR3 consists of 15 residues. CDR1 and CDR2 from the germline V gene are SGHTA and FQGNSA. CDR3 protein: CASSLAGAGWGEAFF. The CDR3 DNA reads as TGTGCCAGCAGCTTAGCGGGCGCAGGGTGGGGAGAAGCTTTCTTT.

The V gene is TRBV5-5, the J gene TRBJ1-1; 8 positions agree with TRBD1. Germline assignment: CDR1 SGHKS and CDR2 YYEKEE (reference sequence). The CDR3 spans 19 residues. Trimming removed 3 bases from V and 0 bases from J; junction bases left unmatched: 16. Here the CDR3 reads CASSSLSRGLSPMNTEAFF. CDR3 DNA sequence: TGTGCCAGCAGCTCATTAAGCAGGGGGCTTTCCCCTATGAACACTGAAGCTTTCTTT.

The V and J genes are TRBV30 and TRBJ2-1; D unresolved. The ends were cut back, 1 base at V and 4 bases at J, with 5 bases in the middle. CDR1 and CDR2 (germline): GTSNPN, SVGIG (reference sequence). This CDR3 has 12 amino acids. CDR3 nucleotide sequence: TGTGCCTGGAGTGGTCAGTACAATGAGCAGTTCTTC. This sequence encodes CAWSGQYNEQFF. Full variable domain (remainder filled in from reference TRBV30 and TRBJ2-1): SQTIHQWPATLVQPVGSPLSLECTVEGTSNPNLYWYRQAAGRGLQLLFYSVGIGQISSEVPQNLSASRPQDRQFILSSKKLLLSDSGFYLCAWSGQYNEQFFGPGTRLTVL.

The J gene is TRBJ2-1, the V gene TRBV4-3; D unresolved. CDR3 length: 15 residues. Germline V gives CDR1 LGHNA, CDR2 YSLEER. V gave up 1 base and J gave up 4 bases, with 11 bases separating them. The CDR3 region has the DNA TGCGCCAGCAGCCAAGCACGGTCTACTTACAATGAGCAGTTCTTC. Encoded protein: CASSQARSTYNEQFF.

This clone was observed a single time. The chain employs TRBV7-9 and TRBJ1-1; no firm D call. Between the trimmed V and J ends, which lost 0 bases and 1 base, there was a span of 15 bases. Germline V lookup: CDR1 SEHNR, CDR2 FQNEAQ (reference sequence). The CDR3 contains 17 residues. The CDR3 DNA reads as TGTGCCAGCAGCTTAGCACTCCGGTTAATACCGAACACTGAAGCTTTCTTT. It translates to CASSLALRLIPNTEAFF.

The chain couples TRBV4-2 to TRBJ2-7, with D possibly matching TRBD1 (6 bases). The V gene lost 0 bases and the J gene lost 2 bases, with 8 bases spanning the gap. This CDR3 contains 14 residues. Germline CDR1 reads LGHNA; CDR2 reads YNFKEQ. The CDR3 protein is CASSQENRAYEQYF. The CDR3 DNA sequence: TGTGCCAGCAGCCAAGAAAACAGGGCCTACGAGCAGTACTTC.

The chain employs TRBV7-9 and TRBJ2-7, with D perhaps matching TRBD1 (5 bases). Germline V gene sequence: CDR1 SEHNR, CDR2 FQNEAQ (reference sequence). This CDR3 region has 13 residues. V lost 5 bases to trimming and J lost 2 bases, with 10 bases between them. DNA of the CDR3: TGTGCCAGCAGCGCTACAGGTACCTACGAGCAGTACTTC. Residues: CASSATGTYEQYF.

As DNA, the CDR3 is TGTGCCAGCAGTAAAGACAGGAATTCACCCCTCCACTTT. Protein sequence: CASSKDRNSPLHF. The chain links TRBV2 to TRBJ1-6; perhaps TRBD1 as D (6 bases). Per germline, CDR1 SNHLY and CDR2 FYNNEI. CDR3 size: 13 residues. With 5 bases removed from V and 7 bases from J, the gap between germline ends came to 9 bases. Complete variable domain (other parts from reference TRBV2 and TRBJ1-6): EPEVTQTPSHQVTQMGQEVILRCVPISNHLYFYWYRQILGQKVEFLVSFYNNEISEKSEIFDDQFSVERPDGSNFTLKIRSTKLEDSAMYFCASSKDRNSPLHFGNGTRLTVT.

This chain connects TRBV15 to TRBJ2-7; 7 bases fit TRBD2. In germline, CDR1 is LNHNV, CDR2 YYDKDF (reference sequence). The CDR3 covers 15 residues. V gave up 5 bases and J gave up 5 bases; unmatched junction bases: 12. The CDR3 bases are TGTGCCACCAGCTCCCGGGGGGAGGGGAATAACGAGCAGTACTTC. Its translation is CATSSRGEGNNEQYF. Combining the CDR3 with reference TRBV15 and TRBJ2-7 gives the whole variable domain DAMVIQNPRYQVTQFGKPVTLSCSQTLNHNVMYWYQQKSSQAPKLLFHYYDKDFNNEADTPDNFQSRRPNTSFCFLDIRSPGLGDTAMYLCATSSRGEGNNEQYFGPGTRLTVT.

CDR3 nucleotide sequence: TGTGCCAGCAGCCTTAGCGGGGCGGGAGATACGCAGTATTTT. It encodes CASSLSGAGDTQYF. The chain joins TRBV9 to TRBJ2-3, with 8 bases that match TRBD2. The CDR3 consists of 14 residues. CDR1 is SGDLS, CDR2 YYNGEE, per germline. V gave up 4 bases and J gave up 5 bases; unmatched junction bases: 6. Combining the CDR3 with reference TRBV9 and TRBJ2-3 gives the whole variable domain DSGVTQTPKHLITATGQRVTLRCSPRSGDLSVYWYQQSLDQGLQFLIQYYNGEERAKGNILERFSAQQFPDLHSELNLSSLELGDSALYFCASSLSGAGDTQYFGPGTRLTVL.

In its sample, this clone was seen a few times. The gene calls are TRBV6-1 and TRBJ1-6, with D tentatively TRBD1 (6 bases). V lost 6 bases, J lost 10 bases, and 16 bases lay in between. There are 14 residues in the CDR3. CDR1 MNHNS and CDR2 SASEGT come from the germline V gene. CDR3 DNA: TGTGCCAGCAGCCAGACAGGCGAGGGGTCACCCCTCCACTTT. As protein: CASSQTGEGSPLHF.

This chain joins TRBV5-4 and TRBJ1-4; 10 bases map to TRBD1. Germline V gene data show CDR1 as SGHNT and CDR2 as YYREEE (reference sequence). This CDR3 is built from 15 residues. V was clipped by 1 base and J by 5 bases; unmatched bases: 2. The DNA for the CDR3 is TGTGCCAGCAGCTTGAGGGACAGGGGAAATGAAAAACTGTTTTTT. Translating gives CASSLRDRGNEKLFF.

The rearrangement joins TRBV11-2 to TRBJ2-2; 7 nucleotides align to TRBD1. CDR3 length: 16 residues. The junction had 8 bases not matched to a gene; V was cut back by 4 bases and J by 3 bases. The V gene's germline CDR1 is SGHAT and CDR2 FQNNGV. This CDR3 reads CASSYSKTGHTGELFF. The CDR3 nucleotides read TGTGCCAGCAGCTACTCTAAGACAGGGCACACCGGGGAGCTGTTTTTT. The full variable domain, with the rest looked up from reference TRBV11-2 and TRBJ2-2, is EAGVAQSPRYKIIEKRQSVAFWCNPISGHATLYWYQQILGQGPKLLIQFQNNGVVDDSQLPKDRFSAERLKGVDSTLKIQPAKLEDSAVYLCASSYSKTGHTGELFFGEGSRLTVL.

The V and J genes are TRBV20-1 and TRBJ1-2, with TRBD1 as a possible D gene (6 bases). Germline loops: CDR1 DFQATT, CDR2 SNEGSKA (reference sequence). CDR3 length: 11 residues. Trimming removed 6 bases at V and 5 bases at J, with 10 bases between. The CDR3 DNA sequence: TGCAGTGCCCCGACAGGTTATGGCTACACCTTC. Its translation is CSAPTGYGYTF.

This sequence joins TRBV28 and TRBJ2-7; D perhaps matches TRBD2 (5 bases). V dropped 4 bases and J dropped 4 bases, with 17 bases sitting between them. The CDR3 consists of 15 residues. Germline loops: CDR1 MDHEN, CDR2 SYDVKM. CDR3 sequence: CASSSGSPREYEQYF. In DNA, the CDR3 is TGTGCCAGCAGTTCTGGCAGCCCGAGGGAATACGAGCAGTACTTC.

The chain couples TRBV2 to TRBJ2-1; unclear D gene. The CDR3 length is 11 residues. V lost 5 bases and J 10 bases, leaving 9 bases between the germline ends. Germline V lookup: CDR1 SNHLY, CDR2 FYNNEI. The CDR3 is CASSQTWEQFF. CDR3 DNA sequence: TGTGCCAGCAGTCAAACTTGGGAGCAGTTCTTC.

The genes are TRBV7-2 and TRBJ2-5, with D possibly being TRBD2 (7 bases). Deletions cut 3 bases from V and 5 bases from J, with 13 bases between. Germline loops: CDR1 SGHTA, CDR2 FQGNSA. The CDR3 has 14 residues. CDR3 DNA sequence: TGTGCCAGCAGCTTCGGGGGGCGCGGGGAGACCCAGTACTTC. This gives the protein CASSFGGRGETQYF.

The chain joins TRBV4-2 to TRBJ1-3; D gene uncertain. V gave up 0 bases and J gave up 1 base, with 25 bases separating them. CDR1 is LGHNA, CDR2 YNFKEQ, per germline. This CDR3 has 21 amino acids. The CDR3 loop is CASSQDSYMPGVLYSGNTIYF. The CDR3 nucleotides are TGTGCCAGCAGCCAAGATTCATATATGCCCGGGGTTCTCTATTCTGGAAACACCATATATTTT.

This chain connects TRBV5-1 to TRBJ1-1; 8 nucleotides match TRBD1. Looked up from germline, CDR1 is SGHRS and CDR2 is YFSETQ. The length of the CDR3 is 15 residues. V dropped 4 bases and J dropped 2; count of bases not matched to a gene: 7. This CDR3 is CASSPGTGGNTEAFF. The DNA of the CDR3 is TGCGCCAGCAGCCCAGGGACAGGAGGAAACACTGAAGCTTTCTTT. Complete variable domain (other parts from reference TRBV5-1 and TRBJ1-1): KAGVTQTPRYLIKTRGQQVTLSCSPISGHRSVSWYQQTPGQGLQFLFEYFSETQRNKGNFPGRFSGRQFSNSRSEMNVSTLELGDSALYLCASSPGTGGNTEAFFGQGTRLTVV.

The genes are TRBV9 and TRBJ1-1; no clear D gene. Trimming stripped 4 bases from V and 3 bases from J, with 10 bases between. The length of the CDR3 is 13 residues. Germline CDR1 is SGDLS and CDR2 is YYNGEE. CDR3 nucleotide sequence: TGTGCCAGCAGCCCTCGACTACACACTGAAGCTTTCTTT. Translated: CASSPRLHTEAFF.

The chain recombines TRBV28 with TRBJ1-2, with TRBD1 as a possible D gene (5 bases). The CDR3 spans 24 residues. V lost 4 bases and J 4 bases, leaving 43 bases between the germline ends. Per the germline V gene, CDR1 is MDHEN and CDR2 is SYDVKM. In DNA, the CDR3 is TGTGCCAGCAGTTCAATATCTCATCACGGGACTAGGGACGGGGGTGGACATGTAGGCTATGGCTACACCTTC. It yields the protein CASSSISHHGTRDGGGHVGYGYTF.

CDR3: CASSLRTGTNIQYF. The CDR3 DNA follows: TGCGCCAGCAGCTTGCGGACAGGGACGAACATTCAGTACTTC. The chain combines TRBV5-1 with TRBJ2-4; 8 bases fit TRBD1. The CDR3 spans 14 residues. The germline gives CDR1 SGHRS, CDR2 YFSETQ. Unmatched junction bases numbered 4, after V lost 1 base and J lost 7 bases.

The rearrangement joins TRBV5-1 to TRBJ2-7; D is perhaps TRBD2 (6 bases). Germline-derived CDR1 and CDR2 are SGHRS and YFSETQ. V shed 0 bases and J shed 3 bases, with 10 bases lying between them. CDR3 length: 14 residues. The CDR3 protein is CASSLAPGDYEQYF. For the CDR3, the DNA is TGCGCCAGCAGCTTGGCCCCGGGAGACTACGAGCAGTACTTC.

The chain carries TRBV5-6 and TRBJ2-1; 8 bases align to TRBD2. V shed 0 bases and J 9 bases; nucleotides not matched to a gene: 8. Germline CDR1 is SGHDT and CDR2 is YYEEEE. This CDR3 spans 15 amino acids. CDR3 DNA sequence: TGTGCCAGCAGCTTGGTACTCAGTCGGGGGGGTGAGCAGTTCTTC. Translating it yields CASSLVLSRGGEQFF.